These 16 T cell receptor beta chains were sequenced from one sample in a study of T cell responses to AZD1222 COVID-19 vaccine. Produced via immunoSEQ multiplex PCR; TCRdb's table is partial and in-frame only. Among some 84,000 clones listed, around nine tenths were seen once. The specimen comprised peripheral blood, sampled 28 days after the second AZD1222 dose. These TCRs come from an adult who received the AZD1222 COVID-19 vaccine.

V usage is TRBV19 and J usage is TRBJ1-5, with unresolved D. Germline CDR1 and CDR2: LNHDA and SQIVND (reference sequence). This CDR3 has 14 amino acids. Trimming left V 3 bases short and J 3 bases short, with 9 bases between. CDR3 bases: TGTGCCAGTAGTATTTCAGAACTCAATCAGCCCCAGCATTTT. As protein: CASSISELNQPQHF. Full variable domain (rest looked up from reference TRBV19 and TRBJ1-5): DGGITQSPKYLFRKEGQNVTLSCEQNLNHDAMYWYRQDPGQGLRLIYYSQIVNDFQKGDIAEGYSVSREKKESFPLTVTSAQKNPTAFYLCASSISELNQPQHFGDGTRLSIL.

This clone was counted only a few times. The chain links TRBV24-1 to TRBJ2-2; a possible D gene is TRBD1 (6 bases). CDR1 and CDR2 from the germline V gene are KGHDR and SFDVKD. V dropped 1 base and J dropped 2 bases, with 25 bases sitting between them. This CDR3 comprises 21 residues. Here the CDR3 reads CATSDFRSTGEQGFNTGELFF. CDR3 sequence (DNA): TGTGCCACCAGTGATTTCCGATCGACAGGTGAACAAGGCTTCAACACCGGGGAGCTGTTTTTT.

The V gene is TRBV11-1, the J gene TRBJ1-1; D remains ambiguous. The V end was cut by 5 bases, the J end by 0 bases, with 10 bases between. Germline V gene sequence: CDR1 SGHAT, CDR2 FQDESV (reference sequence). CDR3 length: 14 residues. The CDR3 DNA is TGTGCCAGCAGCCTAGTACGCATGAACACTGAAGCTTTCTTT. It is translated as CASSLVRMNTEAFF.

The chain recombines TRBV28 with TRBJ2-7; tentatively, D is TRBD1 (5 bases). V was cut by 7 bases and J by 7 bases, with 17 bases left in between. Germline values: CDR1 MDHEN, CDR2 SYDVKM. CDR3 length: 13 residues. The chain's CDR3 is CASTQGNMGEQYF. The CDR3 DNA is TGTGCCAGCACGCAGGGAAATATGGGGGAGCAGTACTTC.

The chain has TRBV11-2 and TRBJ2-5; D is perhaps TRBD2 (5 bases). The length of the CDR3 is 15 residues. From germline, CDR1 is SGHAT and CDR2 FQNNGV. V shed 4 bases and J shed 1 base, with 13 bases lying between them. The CDR3 protein is CASSSAARAQETQYF. In DNA form, the CDR3 reads TGTGCCAGCAGCTCGGCGGCGAGGGCCCAAGAGACCCAGTACTTC.

The V and J genes are TRBV7-9 and TRBJ2-5; D not resolved. Trimming left V 1 base short and J 3 bases short, with 6 bases between. The germline V gene encodes CDR1 SEHNR and CDR2 FQNEAQ (reference sequence). The CDR3 length is 13 residues. In DNA, the CDR3 is TGTGCCAGCAGCTTAGATCTGAAAGAGACCCAGTACTTC. Translating gives CASSLDLKETQYF.

This clone was seen only once. This chain connects TRBV6-5 to TRBJ2-4; 7 bases map to TRBD2. This CDR3 contains 14 residues. Trimming at V came to 0 bases and at J to 7 bases, leaving 3 bases not matched to a gene. Germline CDR1 reads MNHEY; CDR2 reads SVGAGI. CDR3 residues: CASSYSPRGNIQYF. CDR3 DNA: TGTGCCAGCAGTTACTCGCCGCGGGGGAACATTCAGTACTTC.

The chain is built from TRBV9 and TRBJ2-3, with a possible D match to TRBD2 (5 bases). Looked up from germline, CDR1 is SGDLS and CDR2 is YYNGEE. CDR3 length equals 14 residues. V was shortened by 7 bases and J by 0 bases, with 12 bases between the two germline ends. The CDR3: CASGGGASTDTQYF. The CDR3 DNA sequence: TGTGCCAGCGGAGGAGGTGCTAGCACAGATACGCAGTATTTT. Full variable domain (remainder filled in from reference TRBV9 and TRBJ2-3): DSGVTQTPKHLITATGQRVTLRCSPRSGDLSVYWYQQSLDQGLQFLIQYYNGEERAKGNILERFSAQQFPDLHSELNLSSLELGDSALYFCASGGGASTDTQYFGPGTRLTVL.

This clone was seen a single time. The chain recombines TRBV12-2 with TRBJ1-1. TRBV12-2 is marked as a pseudogene. The length of the CDR3 is 15 residues. As DNA, the CDR3 is TGTGCAAGTCGCCCGAGCCCACTGCATAACACTGAAGCTTTCTTT. Amino acids: CASRPSPLHNTEAFF.

The rearrangement uses TRBV9 and TRBJ2-7; possibly TRBD2 for D (7 bases). Germline V CDR1 and CDR2: SGDLS, YYNGEE. The CDR3 totals 15 residues. Between the trimmed V and J ends, which lost 0 bases and 4 bases, there was a span of 14 bases. The CDR3 nucleotides are TGTGCCAGCAGCGTAGTACCCGGGGGGCAATACGAGCAGTACTTC. It encodes CASSVVPGGQYEQYF. Complete variable domain (other parts from reference TRBV9 and TRBJ2-7): DSGVTQTPKHLITATGQRVTLRCSPRSGDLSVYWYQQSLDQGLQFLIQYYNGEERAKGNILERFSAQQFPDLHSELNLSSLELGDSALYFCASSVVPGGQYEQYFGPGTRLTVT.

V gene TRBV11-2 combines with J gene TRBJ2-5; 7 positions agree with TRBD1. CDR1 is SGHAT and CDR2 is FQNNGV in the germline V gene. The CDR3 runs to 13 residues. After removal of 3 bases from V and 11 bases from J, the junction contained 9 bases not matched to a gene. CDR3 nucleotide sequence: TGTGCCAGCAGCTTCGACAGGGCCCCCCAGCAGTACTTC. Protein: CASSFDRAPQQYF.

This clone was found once. V usage is TRBV7-2 and J usage is TRBJ2-1; D is undetermined. Germline V gene sequence: CDR1 SGHTA, CDR2 FQGNSA. Trimming pared 5 bases from V and 4 bases from J, leaving 12 bases between. This CDR3 is built from 14 residues. CDR3: CASSPPRPYNEQFF. In nucleotides, the CDR3 is TGTGCCAGCAGCCCCCCGAGGCCGTACAATGAGCAGTTCTTC.

The chain has TRBV5-1 and TRBJ1-1; a possible D gene is TRBD1 (6 bases). CDR3 length: 14 residues. The V gene's germline CDR1 is SGHRS and CDR2 YFSETQ. The V gene lost 4 bases and the J gene lost 0 bases, with 10 bases spanning the gap. CDR3 sequence: CASSTQGMNTEAFF. In nucleotides, the CDR3 is TGCGCCAGCAGCACACAGGGTATGAACACTGAAGCTTTCTTT.

The V gene is TRBV4-1, the J gene TRBJ1-4, with 11 nucleotides matching TRBD1. This CDR3 has 14 residues. From germline, CDR1 is MGHRA and CDR2 YSYEKL. Trimming removed 4 bases from V and 6 bases from J; junction bases left unmatched: 1. The CDR3 DNA follows: TGCGCCAGCAGCCCGGGACAGGGGGATGAAAAACTGTTTTTT. It encodes CASSPGQGDEKLFF.

The chain's CDR3 is CASSPLGFKFYEQYF. The CDR3 DNA reads TGTGCCAGCAGCCCCCTGGGTTTTAAATTCTACGAGCAGTACTTC. The genes are TRBV7-2 and TRBJ2-7; D uncertain. CDR1 and CDR2 from the germline V gene are SGHTA and FQGNSA. Trimming took 5 bases from V and 3 from J, leaving 17 bases between them. This CDR3 spans 15 amino acids.

The chain is built from TRBV20-1 and TRBJ1-1; D is ambiguous. The germline V gene has CDR1 DFQATT and CDR2 SNEGSKA (reference sequence). There are 11 residues in the CDR3. The V end lost 0 bases, the J end lost 8 bases, and 7 bases lay between the germline ends. DNA for the CDR3: TGCAGTGCTAGAGATTGGCCCGAAGCTTTCTTT. It is translated as CSARDWPEAFF.